These T cell receptor beta chains were read from a single sample in a study of blood T cell repertoires in COVID-19. Profiling relied on immunoSEQ multiplex PCR, and the TCRdb table lists in-frame clones only, not all of them. The sample consists of 250,000 or so clones, roughly four fifths of them appearing once. Sequenced input: peripheral blood. These receptors all stem from a man younger than 40 who had recovered from COVID-19. CDR3s include the opening cysteine and the closing phenylalanine or tryptophan. The order of the fields is CDR3 protein, CDR3 DNA, D gene, J gene, clone size, V gene. A D gene is named only where the DNA matches it firmly. Clone size is not always given. Where it is, it says once, few, many or a class for expanded clones.

CASSGTGFGDSPLHF	TGCGCCAGCAGTGGGACAGGTTTCGGCGATTCACCCCTCCACTTT	TRBD1	TRBJ1-6	NA	TRBV10-2
CASSYSKAGSYNEQFF	TGTGCCAGCAGTTACTCGAAAGCAGGCTCCTACAATGAGCAGTTCTTC	NA	TRBJ2-1	NA	TRBV6-5
CASSQVNTEAFF	TGTGCCAGCAGCCAGGTAAACACTGAAGCTTTCTTT	NA	TRBJ1-1	NA	TRBV28
CASSEAHPFPGAKNIQYF	TGTGCCAGCAGTGAAGCCCACCCCTTCCCCGGGGCCAAAAACATTCAGTACTTC	NA	TRBJ2-4	NA	TRBV6-1
CASSRTGTGRREEQFF	TGCGCCAGCAGCCGGACCGGGACCGGGAGGAGGGAAGAGCAGTTCTTC	TRBD2	TRBJ2-1	few	TRBV5-1
CASSRGTGEAQHF	TGTGCCAGCAGCCGGGGGACAGGGGAGGCCCAGCATTTT	TRBD1	TRBJ1-5	NA	TRBV5-8
CASGAGGPDTQYF	TGTGCCAGCGGGGCGGGGGGGCCCGATACGCAGTATTTT	TRBD2	TRBJ2-3	NA	TRBV3-1/TRBV3-2
CASSVAGTETYEQYF	TGTGCCAGCAGCGTCGCCGGGACAGAAACCTACGAGCAGTACTTC	TRBD1	TRBJ2-7	NA	TRBV9
CASSPQDRVVNQPQHF	TGTGCCAGCTCACCTCAGGACAGGGTGGTCAATCAGCCCCAGCATTTT	TRBD1	TRBJ1-5	NA	TRBV18
CASSAGAGGEFTSGSHEQYF	TGTGCCAGCAGCGCCGGGGCAGGGGGGGAATTTACTAGCGGGTCCCACGAGCAGTACTTC	TRBD2	TRBJ2-7	NA	TRBV5-5
CASSYQVHEKLFF	TGTGCCAGCAGTTATCAGGTTCACGAAAAACTGTTTTTT	NA	TRBJ1-4	NA	TRBV27
CASTNSGGTGTGELFF	TGTGCCAGCACCAACAGCGGGGGAACAGGAACCGGGGAGCTGTTTTTT	TRBD2	TRBJ2-2	NA	TRBV28
CASSRRQGEETQYF	TGCGCCAGCAGCAGAAGACAGGGCGAAGAGACCCAGTACTTC	TRBD1	TRBJ2-5	NA	TRBV5-1
CASSPGYDRENSPLHF	TGCGCCAGCAGCCCAGGATACGACAGGGAAAATTCACCCCTCCACTTT	TRBD1	TRBJ1-6	NA	TRBV23-1
CASSVGVSNYGYTF	TGTGCCAGCAGTGTAGGGGTCAGCAACTATGGCTACACCTTC	NA	TRBJ1-2	NA	TRBV2
CASSPHPGQNYGYTF	TGTGCCAGCAGCCCTCACCCGGGACAGAACTATGGCTACACCTTC	TRBD1	TRBJ1-2	NA	TRBV9
CASSTGGRMDEKLFF	TGTGCCAGCAGTACCGGTGGCAGGATGGATGAAAAACTGTTTTTT	NA	TRBJ1-4	NA	TRBV28
CASSPSGTGLGKSPLHF	TGTGCCAGCAGTCCGTCCGGGACAGGGTTGGGGAAATCACCCCTCCACTTT	TRBD1	TRBJ1-6	NA	TRBV28
CASSLSSAGGRQGYTF	TGTGCCAGCAGTTTAAGTTCGGCAGGGGGACGTCAGGGCTACACCTTC	TRBD1	TRBJ1-2	NA	TRBV28
CSVDSQGAISGYTF	TGCAGCGTTGATTCCCAGGGGGCAATTAGTGGCTACACCTTC	TRBD1	TRBJ1-2	NA	TRBV29-1
CASSLQGEYEKLFF	TGTGCCAGCAGCCTACAGGGGGAGTACGAAAAACTGTTTTTT	TRBD1	TRBJ1-4	NA	TRBV11-2